The 28 T cell receptor beta chains reported below all come from one sample, sequenced in a study of Ad26.COV2.S vaccination and SARS-CoV-2 variants. Libraries were prepared by immunoSEQ multiplex PCR; TCRdb keeps only in-frame clonotypes and omits some of them. In the table there are hundreds of thousands of clones, about 91% of which are singletons. The sample in question was peripheral blood, obtained after recovery from COVID-19. The receptors here all came from a human donor who had recovered from COVID-19.

V and J are TRBV5-1 and TRBJ1-1; D unclear. This CDR3 comprises 14 residues. Germline assignment: CDR1 SGHRS and CDR2 YFSETQ. V lost 0 bases and J 2 bases, leaving 8 bases between the germline ends. In nucleotides, the CDR3 is TGCGCCAGCAGCTTGGAAGGCATCAACACTGAAGCTTTCTTT. Residues: CASSLEGINTEAFF. The whole variable domain, remainder taken from reference TRBV5-1 and TRBJ1-1, is KAGVTQTPRYLIKTRGQQVTLSCSPISGHRSVSWYQQTPGQGLQFLFEYFSETQRNKGNFPGRFSGRQFSNSRSEMNVSTLELGDSALYLCASSLEGINTEAFFGQGTRLTVV.

CDR3 coding DNA: TGTGCCAGCAGAAAGGGAGACAGTGGGGGTTGGACTGAAGCTTTCTTT. As protein: CASRKGDSGGWTEAFF. The chain combines TRBV21-1 with TRBJ1-1. TRBV21-1 is tagged as a pseudogene. The CDR3 covers 16 residues.

The chain has TRBV5-1 and TRBJ2-3; 8 nucleotides line up with TRBD2. V dropped 4 bases and J dropped 3; count of bases not matched to a gene: 7. This CDR3 is 15 amino acids long. Per the germline V gene, CDR1 is SGHRS and CDR2 is YFSETQ. The CDR3 is CASSTERGNTDTQYF. The CDR3 nucleotides are TGCGCCAGCAGCACCGAGCGGGGGAATACAGATACGCAGTATTTT.

This rearrangement joins TRBV4-1 to TRBJ1-5; D gene ambiguous. The V end lost 6 bases, the J end lost 7 bases, and 10 bases lay between the germline ends. This CDR3 region has 12 residues. Germline V gives CDR1 MGHRA, CDR2 YSYEKL. This CDR3 is CASSDLEQPQHF. The CDR3 nucleotides read TGCGCCAGCAGTGATCTGGAACAGCCCCAGCATTTT.

The chain recombines TRBV5-5 with TRBJ2-5; a weak D match, TRBD2 (7 bases). This CDR3 has 17 amino acids. The germline CDR1 and CDR2 sequences are SGHKS and YYEKEE (reference sequence). V was shortened by 1 base and J by 1 base, with 17 bases between the two germline ends. CDR3 nucleotide sequence: TGTGCCAGCAGCTTGAGACCCTCGGGGGGCCCCCAAGAGACCCAGTACTTC. This encodes CASSLRPSGGPQETQYF. The full variable domain, with the rest looked up from reference TRBV5-5 and TRBJ2-5, is DAGVTQSPTHLIKTRGQQVTLRCSPISGHKSVSWYQQVLGQGPQFIFQYYEKEERGRGNFPDRFSARQFPNYSSELNVNALLLGDSALYLCASSLRPSGGPQETQYFGPGTRLLVL.

The chain combines TRBV2 with TRBJ2-1; 8 bases fit TRBD1. The CDR3 sequence is 15 residues long. Germline-derived CDR1 and CDR2 are SNHLY and FYNNEI. Trimming cost V 6 bases and J 4 bases; bases outside gene matches: 8. CDR3 amino acids: CASSPGTGPYNEQFF. The CDR3 coding sequence is TGTGCCAGCAGCCCCGGGACAGGTCCTTACAATGAGCAGTTCTTC.

The chain carries TRBV6-6 and TRBJ2-1, with 8 nucleotides matching TRBD1. This CDR3 is built from 16 residues. The junction had 12 bases not matched to a gene; V was cut back by 5 bases and J by 6 bases. Germline V lookup: CDR1 MNHNY, CDR2 SVGAGI (reference sequence). This CDR3 reads CASSPYQGAAVNEQFF. The CDR3 DNA reads TGTGCCAGCAGTCCGTATCAGGGGGCAGCCGTCAATGAGCAGTTCTTC.

The chain recombines TRBV6-5 with TRBJ1-2; 10 nucleotides align to TRBD1. This CDR3 is built from 14 residues. Germline CDR1 and CDR2: MNHEY and SVGAGI. V dropped 6 bases and J dropped 4; count of bases not matched to a gene: 5. CDR3 in DNA: TGTGCCAGCAGAGAGACAGGGGGCCTCTATGGCTACACCTTC. Translation gives CASRETGGLYGYTF.

The rearrangement links TRBV5-1 to TRBJ1-2; 7 bases line up with TRBD1. Per germline, CDR1 SGHRS and CDR2 YFSETQ. J was trimmed by 5 bases and V by 4 bases; bases with no gene match: 8. CDR3 length: 14 residues. The CDR3 spells CASSESTGAYGYTF. CDR3 in DNA: TGCGCCAGCAGCGAATCCACAGGGGCATATGGCTACACCTTC. Variable domain in full (rest from reference TRBV5-1 and TRBJ1-2): KAGVTQTPRYLIKTRGQQVTLSCSPISGHRSVSWYQQTPGQGLQFLFEYFSETQRNKGNFPGRFSGRQFSNSRSEMNVSTLELGDSALYLCASSESTGAYGYTFGSGTRLTVV.

CDR3 bases: TGCAGCGTGAAAGAACAGGGATCCGGAAACACCATATATTTT. Its translation: CSVKEQGSGNTIYF. The chain is built from TRBV29-1 and TRBJ1-3; the D gene is possibly TRBD1 (6 bases). Germline V CDR1 and CDR2: SQVTM, ANQGSEA. This CDR3 is built from 14 residues. V lost 6 bases and J 4 bases, leaving 16 bases between the germline ends.

V usage is TRBV2 and J usage is TRBJ2-3; 12 bases agree with TRBD2. The V segment lost 4 bases and the J segment 3 bases; nucleotides outside the gene matches: 8. The CDR3 has 17 residues. Looked up from germline, CDR1 is SNHLY and CDR2 is FYNNEI. For the CDR3, the DNA is TGTGCCAGCAGTGGTCCGACTAGCGGGGGCGGGACAGATACGCAGTATTTT. It codes for CASSGPTSGGGTDTQYF.

The rearrangement links TRBV28 to TRBJ1-1; D is unresolved. The CDR3 runs to 14 residues. Trimming removed 3 bases from V and 3 bases from J, with 11 bases in between. Per germline, CDR1 MDHEN and CDR2 SYDVKM. The CDR3, as DNA: TGTGCCAGCAGTTTGGGTCCGAGGCACACTGAAGCTTTCTTT. It yields the protein CASSLGPRHTEAFF.

V usage is TRBV20-1 and J usage is TRBJ2-3, with 7 bases fitting TRBD2. The CDR3 loop spans 11 amino acids. Germline V gene sequence: CDR1 DFQATT, CDR2 SNEGSKA (reference sequence). As DNA, the CDR3 is TGCGCGATGACTAGCACGGTGGACCAGTATTTT. Its protein product is CAMTSTVDQYF.

This chain links TRBV27 with TRBJ2-1; 9 nucleotides agree with TRBD1. This CDR3 region has 15 residues. The J segment lost 2 bases and the V segment lost 7 bases, leaving 6 bases of the junction unmatched. Germline CDR1 and CDR2: MNHEY and SMNVEV (reference sequence). The CDR3 DNA sequence: TGTGCCAGCAACATAGACAGGGGGACCTACAATGAGCAGTTCTTC. Translated: CASNIDRGTYNEQFF.

On this clone: A junction boundary mismatches the germline segment, possibly from a read error. V usage is TRBV29-1 and J usage is TRBJ2-7; TRBD1 is a possible D gene (6 bases). Germline V lookup: CDR1 SQVTM, CDR2 ANQGSEA. The CDR3 runs 12 residues. CDR3 protein: CSVQEGVYEQYF. CDR3 coding DNA: TGCAGCGTTCAAGAGGGGGTATACGAGCAGTACTTC.

This sequence joins TRBV7-9 and TRBJ1-2, with D possibly being TRBD1 (6 bases). The germline CDR1 and CDR2 sequences are SEHNR and FQNEAQ (reference sequence). The CDR3 covers 15 residues. V was pared by 1 base and J by 3 bases, with 12 bases between. CDR3 nucleotides: TGTGCCAGCAGCTTAGGAGGCAGGGGTTACTATGGCTACACCTTC. This sequence encodes CASSLGGRGYYGYTF.

This chain connects TRBV6-5 to TRBJ2-3; maybe TRBD2 (5 bases). Deletions cut 6 bases from V and 2 bases from J, with 9 bases between. This CDR3 is built from 13 residues. Looked up from germline, CDR1 is MNHEY and CDR2 is SVGAGI. The DNA of the CDR3 is TGTGCCAGCAGGAGACTAATCACAGATACGCAGTATTTT. Translated: CASRRLITDTQYF.

The rearrangement links TRBV11-2 to TRBJ1-2; D is perhaps TRBD1 (5 bases). The V end lost 1 base, the J end lost 6 bases, and 15 bases lay between the germline ends. The CDR3 is 15 residues long. The germline CDR1 and CDR2 sequences are SGHAT and FQNNGV. The CDR3 here is CASSLGNRDYHGYTF. In nucleotides, the CDR3 is TGTGCCAGCAGCTTAGGTAACCGGGACTACCATGGCTACACCTTC.

CDR3 coding DNA: TGTGCCAGCAGCCCACCGGGTGGACAGGGGGCGATGAACACTGAAGCTTTCTTT. Amino acid sequence: CASSPPGGQGAMNTEAFF. The V and J genes are TRBV7-3 and TRBJ1-1; 11 bases match TRBD1. CDR3 size: 18 residues. Per germline, CDR1 SGHTA and CDR2 FQGTGA. V shed 5 bases and J 0 bases; nucleotides not matched to a gene: 11. Drawing the rest from reference TRBV7-3 and TRBJ1-1, the complete variable domain is GAGVSQTPSNKVTEKGKYVELRCDPISGHTALYWYRQSLGQGPEFLIYFQGTGAADDSGLPNDRFFAVRPEGSVSTLKIQRTERGDSAVYLCASSPPGGQGAMNTEAFFGQGTRLTVV.

In this sample, this clone turned up a few times. This sequence joins TRBV27 and TRBJ1-5; the D is unclear. The CDR3 spans 15 residues. Germline CDR1 MNHEY, CDR2 SMNVEV (reference sequence). V lost 0 bases to trimming and J lost 4 bases, with 10 bases between them. For the CDR3, the DNA is TGTGCCAGCAGTTTATCTGGCAGAAGGAATCAGCCCCAGCATTTT. Protein sequence: CASSLSGRRNQPQHF.

This clone was picked up one time. The chain combines TRBV13 with TRBJ1-1, with TRBD1 matching over 10 bases. From germline, CDR1 is PRHDT and CDR2 FYEKMQ (reference sequence). The CDR3 runs to 16 residues. J was trimmed by 4 bases and V by 3 bases; bases with no gene match: 8. DNA of the CDR3: TGTGCCAGCAGCTTTGGGACAGGGGCATACGGCACTGAAGCTTTCTTT. Translating gives CASSFGTGAYGTEAFF.

V and J are TRBV11-2 and TRBJ1-5, with a possible D match to TRBD1 (5 bases). The germline gives CDR1 SGHAT, CDR2 FQNNGV. CDR3 size: 12 residues. Trimming took off 5 bases at V and 6 bases at J, with 8 bases between the two ends. The CDR3 DNA is TGTGCCAGCAGCCCCACAGGTCAGCCCCAGCATTTT. Amino acid sequence: CASSPTGQPQHF.

This chain uses TRBV5-1 with TRBJ2-1; D not resolved. Per germline, CDR1 SGHRS and CDR2 YFSETQ. V lost 7 bases to trimming and J lost 6 bases, with 11 bases between them. CDR3 size: 12 residues. The CDR3 protein is CASRSRPNEQFF. The CDR3 bases are TGCGCCAGCCGATCTAGGCCCAATGAGCAGTTCTTC.

The genes are TRBV5-1 and TRBJ1-2, with D possibly matching TRBD1 (5 bases). Germline CDR1 and CDR2: SGHRS and YFSETQ. V was clipped by 0 bases and J by 7 bases, with 16 bases between them. This CDR3 spans 15 amino acids. Written as DNA, the CDR3 is TGCGCCAGCAGCTTGGAGTCAGGGAGGACCGGTGGCTACACCTTC. Amino acid sequence: CASSLESGRTGGYTF.

The chain joins TRBV6-5 to TRBJ1-2; D not certain. CDR1 is MNHEY, CDR2 SVGAGI, per germline. This CDR3 comprises 13 residues. V was shortened by 7 bases and J by 6 bases, with 15 bases between the two germline ends. CDR3 loop: CASTREWFHGYTF. The CDR3 DNA reads TGTGCCAGCACCCGCGAGTGGTTTCATGGCTACACCTTC.

The chain is built from TRBV19 and TRBJ2-1; D gene ambiguous. The V gene lost 2 bases and the J gene lost 9 bases, with 11 bases spanning the gap. The CDR3 length is 13 residues. Germline V gene data show CDR1 as LNHDA and CDR2 as SQIVND (reference sequence). This CDR3 reads CASSISLPGEQFF. For the CDR3, the DNA is TGTGCCAGTAGTATATCTCTCCCGGGTGAGCAGTTCTTC.

The CDR3 region is CASRTPGIYNSPLHF. The CDR3, as DNA: TGTGCCAGCAGGACCCCGGGGATCTATAATTCACCCCTCCACTTT. This chain joins TRBV6-5 and TRBJ1-6; D gene uncertain. V was trimmed by 6 bases and J by 3 bases, leaving 12 bases between them. This CDR3 comprises 15 residues. Germline-derived CDR1 and CDR2 are MNHEY and SVGAGI.

DNA for the CDR3: TGTGCCAGCAGCCGGGAGACAGGGGTGGGGAATTCACCCCTCCACTTT. Translated, it gives CASSRETGVGNSPLHF. The rearrangement joins TRBV7-9 to TRBJ1-6; 8 nucleotides agree with TRBD1. This CDR3 is built from 16 residues. CDR1 is SEHNR and CDR2 is FQNEAQ in the germline V gene (reference sequence). The junction had 10 bases not matched to a gene; V was cut back by 5 bases and J by 7 bases.